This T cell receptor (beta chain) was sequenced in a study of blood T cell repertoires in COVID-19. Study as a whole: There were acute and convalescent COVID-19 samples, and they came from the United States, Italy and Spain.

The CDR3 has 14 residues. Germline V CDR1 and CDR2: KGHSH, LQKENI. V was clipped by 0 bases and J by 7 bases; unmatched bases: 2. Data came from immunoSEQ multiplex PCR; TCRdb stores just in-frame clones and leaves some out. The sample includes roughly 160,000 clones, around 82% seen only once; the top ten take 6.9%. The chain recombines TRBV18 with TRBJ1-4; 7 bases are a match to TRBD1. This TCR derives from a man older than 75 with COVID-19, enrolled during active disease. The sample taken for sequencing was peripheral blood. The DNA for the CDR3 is TGTGCCAGCTCACCACCGTCAGGGGGTGAAAAACTGTTTTTT. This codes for CASSPPSGGEKLFF.